Listed below are T cell receptor beta chains from one sample, sequenced in a study of shared clonotypes between healthy human individuals. Assay used: immunoSEQ multiplex PCR; TCRdb lists only in-frame clones, some missing. The top ten hold less than 0.3% of the sample, which has under 1 million clones, just over 95% seen once. The sequencing sample was made of naive CD8+ T cells sorted from blood. The origin of the receptors is a young man in good health. Each CDR3 is given with its conserved first and last residue. D genes are given only for firm matches. Size is stated for part of the rows, as once, few or many counts, or as a class when the clone is expanded.

>15|TRBV7-2|-|-|TRBJ2-6
TGTGCCAGCAGCTGGGAGGCCTCTGGGGCCAACGTCCTGACTTTC
CASSWEASGANVLTF
>11|TRBV29-1|-|-|TRBJ1-1
TGCAGCGTACTGACAGGAGATGAAGCTTTCTTT
CSVLTGDEAFF
>15|TRBV5-1|-|TRBD1|TRBJ2-7
TGCGCCAGCAGCTTCGGACAGGGTAGCGTGTACGAGCAGTACTTC
CASSFGQGSVYEQYF
>14|TRBV5-4|-|-|TRBJ2-7
TGTGCCAGCAGCTGGGACCGAAACTCCTACGAGCAGTACTTC
CASSWDRNSYEQYF
>20|TRBV4-3|-|TRBD2|TRBJ2-1
TGCGCCAGCAGCCAAGATCCCCCACTAGCGGGAGGAAGCTCCTACAATGAGCAGTTCTTC
CASSQDPPLAGGSSYNEQFF
>13|TRBV5-6|-|-|TRBJ1-1
TGTGCCAGCAGCTCAGGGGTAGGGACTGAAGCTTTCTTT
CASSSGVGTEAFF
>15|TRBV5-6|-|TRBD2|TRBJ2-1
TGTGCCAGCAGCTTGACTAGCGGGGTGTACAATGAGCAGTTCTTC
CASSLTSGVYNEQFF
>15|TRBV19|-|-|TRBJ1-2
TGTGCCACCCAAGAATGGACAGCTTCTAACTATGGCTACACCTTC
CATQEWTASNYGYTF
>14|TRBV10-2|-|TRBD2|TRBJ2-7
TGCGCCAGCAGCTTAGTTAGCGGGACTTACGAGCAGTACTTC
CASSLVSGTYEQYF
>9|TRBV23-1|-|-|TRBJ1-2
TGTCTGAGGCGGTATGGCTACACCTTC
CLRRYGYTF
>14|TRBV27|-|-|TRBJ2-7
TGTGCCAGCAGTTTATCCGGACTTAACTACGAGCAGTACTTC
CASSLSGLNYEQYF
>13|TRBV29-1|-|TRBD1|TRBJ2-2
TGCAGCGTTGAGGACAGGGACACCGGGGAGCTGTTTTTT
CSVEDRDTGELFF
>14|TRBV10-2|-|-|TRBJ2-7
TGCGCCAGCAGTGAGGATTTGGGGGCAGTCGAGCAGTACTTC
CASSEDLGAVEQYF
>15|TRBV4-3|-|TRBD1|TRBJ1-2
TGCGCCAGCAGCCCGGGACAGGGAGGAGGCTATGGCTACACCTTC
CASSPGQGGGYGYTF
>13|TRBV7-6|-|-|TRBJ1-2
TGTGCCAGCAGCTTAGGGGACGGCTATGGCTACACCTTC
CASSLGDGYGYTF
>13|TRBV10-1|-|-|TRBJ1-2
TGCGCCAGCAGTGAGTCGAGGGCAAATGGCTACACCTTC
CASSESRANGYTF
>14|TRBV15|-|TRBD2|TRBJ2-2
TGTGCCACCCGGACTAGCGGAAACACCGGGGAGCTGTTTTTT
CATRTSGNTGELFF
>14|TRBV2|-|TRBD1|TRBJ2-1
TGTGCCATCCAAACAGGGGGCTCCTACAATGAGCAGTTCTTC
CAIQTGGSYNEQFF
>14|TRBV27|-|TRBD2|TRBJ2-7
TGTGCCAGCAGCCCCGTTAGCGGGTCCTACGAGCAGTACTTC
CASSPVSGSYEQYF
>14|TRBV29-1|few|TRBD1|TRBJ1-4
TGCAGCGTTGGGGGACAGGGGCAAGGTGAAAAACTGTTTTTT
CSVGGQGQGEKLFF
>16|TRBV15|-|TRBD1|TRBJ1-4
TGTGCCACCAGCATATATACAGGGGGGGCTAATGAAAAACTGTTTTTT
CATSIYTGGANEKLFF
>18|TRBV11-2|-|-|TRBJ2-7
TGTGCCAGCAGCTTTAAGGACAGGGTTATCGGGAGGGCGTACGAGCAGTACTTC
CASSFKDRVIGRAYEQYF
>12|TRBV28|-|-|TRBJ2-7
TGTGCCAGCAGTTGGGGTCCCTACGAGCAGTACTTC
CASSWGPYEQYF
>12|TRBV15|-|-|TRBJ2-3
TGTGCCATCAAGGGAATCACAGATACGCAGTATTTT
CAIKGITDTQYF
>16|TRBV2|-|-|TRBJ2-1
TGTGCCAGCAGACACTTGGGGGAGTCTGCGGTGGATGAGCAGTTCTTC
CASRHLGESAVDEQFF
>14|TRBV27|-|TRBD1|TRBJ2-7
TGTGCCAGCAGTCATCTCGGACAGGGCTACGAGCAGTACTTC
CASSHLGQGYEQYF
>16|TRBV5-6|-|TRBD2|TRBJ2-3
TGTGCCAGCAGGCCTAAACTAGCGGGGAGCACAGATACGCAGTATTTT
CASRPKLAGSTDTQYF
>14|TRBV27|-|-|TRBJ2-3
TGTGCCAGCAGTTACGGGGCTGGTAAAGATACGCAGTATTTT
CASSYGAGKDTQYF
>10|TRBV20-1|-|-|TRBJ2-1
TGCAGTGCTAGGGCAAATGAGCAGTTCTTC
CSARANEQFF
>16|TRBV13|-|TRBD1|TRBJ2-7
TGTGCCAGCAGTCTTCTCCTACAGGGGGCCAACTACGAGCAGTACTTC
CASSLLLQGANYEQYF
>13|TRBV11-2|once|-|TRBJ2-7
TGTGCCAGCAGCCCCCCTGACAGCTACGAGCAGTACTTC
CASSPPDSYEQYF
>18|TRBV5-1|-|TRBD2|TRBJ2-7
TGCGCCAGCAGCTTGGTAGGGGGACTAGCGGGACCCAACTACGAGCAGTACTTC
CASSLVGGLAGPNYEQYF
>13|TRBV30|-|-|TRBJ2-1
TGTGCCCAGGTCTCGTTCGGGCGCAATGAGCAGTTCTTC
CAQVSFGRNEQFF
>18|TRBV21-1|-|-|TRBJ1-1
TGTGCCAGCAGCAAAACGACGGGCGCGGGCCTCGAAGGTGGTTTTGATTTCTTT
CASSKTTGAGLEGGFDFF
>17|TRBV7-9|-|-|TRBJ2-1
TGTGCCAGCAGCTCCCCTTGGGGTAGCGGAGACTACAATGAGCAGTTCTTC
CASSSPWGSGDYNEQFF
>13|TRBV30|-|-|TRBJ2-7
TGTGCCTGGAGTACGGGACAAAACTACGAGCAGTACTTC
CAWSTGQNYEQYF
>12|TRBV6-1|-|TRBD1|TRBJ2-7
TGTGCCAGCAGTGCAACCGGGACAGGGCAGTACTTC
CASSATGTGQYF
>14|TRBV7-8|-|-|TRBJ2-7
TGTGCCAGCAGCCCCGGGACTGTTTTTCCCGAGCAGTACTTC
CASSPGTVFPEQYF